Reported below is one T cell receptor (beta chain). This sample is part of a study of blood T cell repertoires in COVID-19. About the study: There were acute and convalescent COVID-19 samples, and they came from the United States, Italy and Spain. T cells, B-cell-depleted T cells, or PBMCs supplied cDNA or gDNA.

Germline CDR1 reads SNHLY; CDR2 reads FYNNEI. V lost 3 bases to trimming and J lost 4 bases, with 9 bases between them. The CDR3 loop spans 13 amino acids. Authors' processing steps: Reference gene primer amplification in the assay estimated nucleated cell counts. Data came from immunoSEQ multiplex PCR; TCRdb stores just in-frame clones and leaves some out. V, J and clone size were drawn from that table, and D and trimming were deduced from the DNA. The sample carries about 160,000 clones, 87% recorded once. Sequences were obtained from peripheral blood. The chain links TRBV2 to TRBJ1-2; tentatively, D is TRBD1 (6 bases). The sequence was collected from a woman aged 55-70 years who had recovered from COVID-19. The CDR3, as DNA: TGTGCCAGCAGTGAGGACAGAAGCTATGGCTACACCTTC. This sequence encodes CASSEDRSYGYTF.